Listed below are T cell receptor beta chains from one sample, sequenced in a study of blood T cells in healthy people across ages. MiXCR, applied by TCRdb to the 5' RACE reads, yields one record per CDR3 protein. The table has around 990,000 distinct CDR3 sequences, roughly two fifths seen once. The source material was blood. The receptor source for this set is a man younger than 35 in good health. Both conserved end residues are part of each CDR3. The D gene is left open where the match is weak. Clone size is not always given. Where it is, it says once, few, many or a class for expanded clones.

TRBJ2-7	NA	NA	TRBV7-8	CASSLAQDEQYF	TGTGCCAGCAGCTTAGCCCAAGACGAGCAGTACTTC
TRBJ1-1	NA	NA	TRBV10-3	CATGRMNTEAFF	TGTGCCACCGGACGAATGAACACTGAAGCTTTCTTT
TRBJ2-2	NA	NA	TRBV4-2	CASSPDVLNTGELFF	TGTGCCAGCAGCCCGGACGTATTGAACACCGGGGAGCTGTTTTTT
TRBJ1-2	NA	many	TRBV6-4	CASSVGGYYGYTF	TGTGCCAGCAGTGTTGGCGGGTACTATGGCTACACCTTC
TRBJ2-2	NA	NA	TRBV3-1	CASSHGTAGGELFF	TGTGCCAGCAGCCACGGGACGGCGGGCGGGGAGCTGTTTTTT
TRBJ1-2	TRBD1	few	TRBV27	CASRWTGGEWNYGYTF	TGTGCCAGCAGGTGGACAGGGGGCGAATGGAACTATGGCTACACCTTC
TRBJ2-6	NA	many	TRBV5-1	CASSPLSGANVLTF	TGCGCCAGCAGCCCCCTCTCTGGGGCCAACGTCCTGACTTTC
TRBJ2-3	NA	few	TRBV4-3	CASSPRGVSTDTQYF	TGCGCCAGCAGCCCCAGGGGAGTTAGCACAGATACGCAGTATTTT
TRBJ1-5	NA	NA	TRBV20-1	CSAGRTANQPQHF	TGCAGTGCAGGTAGAACGGCTAATCAGCCCCAGCATTTT
TRBJ1-2	NA	few	TRBV6-2/TRBV6-3	CASSYGNLLGYTF	TGTGCCAGCAGTTACGGGAATCTATTAGGCTACACCTTC
TRBJ1-1	NA	NA	TRBV9	CASSVGVGDSGTEAFF	TGTGCCAGCAGCGTAGGGGTCGGCGATAGCGGCACTGAAGCTTTCTTT
TRBJ1-1	TRBD1	NA	TRBV29-1	CSVSPGQGAEAFF	TGCAGCGTGAGTCCGGGACAGGGGGCGGAAGCTTTCTTT
TRBJ2-7	TRBD1	few	TRBV12-3/TRBV12-4	CASSLQGVVYEQYF	TGTGCCAGCAGCTTACAGGGGGTGGTCTACGAGCAGTACTTC
TRBJ2-1	NA	NA	TRBV20-1	CSASWYAGPTYNEQFF	TGCAGTGCTAGCTGGTATGCTGGGCCGACCTACAATGAGCAGTTCTTC
TRBJ2-3	NA	NA	TRBV4-3	CTSSQENTQYF	TGCACCAGCAGCCAAGAAAATACGCAGTATTTT
TRBJ1-5	NA	NA	TRBV11-2	CASSSDQGNQPQHF	TGTGCCAGCAGCTCGGATCAGGGGAATCAGCCCCAGCATTTT
TRBJ1-6	NA	few	TRBV7-2	CASSLWATDTNSPLHF	TGTGCCAGCAGCCTGTGGGCGACAGATACAAATTCACCCCTCCACTTT
TRBJ1-6	NA	few	TRBV20-1	CSARGEFNNSPLHF	TGCAGTGCTAGAGGCGAATTTAATAATTCACCCCTCCACTTT
TRBJ1-1	NA	NA	TRBV5-1	CASSLDFGVTEAFF	TGCGCCAGCAGCTTGGATTTCGGAGTGACTGAAGCTTTCTTT
TRBJ1-5	NA	NA	TRBV10-3	CAISESQGRHSNQPQHF	TGTGCCATCAGTGAGTCCCAGGGGCGACATAGCAATCAGCCCCAGCATTTT
TRBJ2-3	TRBD1	few	TRBV14	CASSQELDRDRTDTQYF	TGTGCCAGCAGCCAAGAACTCGACAGGGACCGCACAGATACGCAGTATTTT
TRBJ2-3	NA	NA	TRBV5-1	CASSSGWQVSTDTQYF	TGCGCCAGCAGCTCAGGTTGGCAGGTCAGCACAGATACGCAGTATTTT
TRBJ1-5	NA	few	TRBV25-1	CASSERASDQPQHF	TGTGCCAGCAGTGAAAGGGCCTCGGACCAGCCCCAGCATTTT
TRBJ1-5	NA	NA	TRBV21-1	CASSHGENRLWNQPQHF	TGTGCCAGCAGTCACGGGGAAAACAGGCTTTGGAATCAGCCCCAGCATTTT
TRBJ2-3	TRBD2	NA	TRBV6-5	CASSYSRSGRPRGDTQYF	TGTGCCAGCAGTTACTCGAGGAGCGGGAGGCCCCGGGGTGATACGCAGTATTTT
TRBJ1-4	TRBD1	few	TRBV10-2	CASSDRGAANEKLFF	TGCGCCAGCAGCGACAGGGGCGCGGCTAATGAAAAACTGTTTTTT
TRBJ2-1	TRBD1	NA	TRBV5-1	CASSMDRDYNEQFF	TGCGCCAGCAGCATGGACAGGGACTACAATGAGCAGTTCTTC
TRBJ1-2	NA	NA	TRBV12-3/TRBV12-4	CASSLLSLGEGYTF	TGTGCCAGCAGTTTACTCAGCTTGGGTGAAGGCTACACCTTC
TRBJ1-2	NA	NA	TRBV10-3	CAIGVGSYGYTF	TGTGCCATCGGAGTCGGATCCTATGGCTACACCTTC
TRBJ2-1	TRBD2	NA	TRBV4-1	CASSQVVAGGQGEQFF	TGCGCCAGCAGCCAAGTGGTAGCGGGGGGGCAGGGTGAGCAGTTCTTC
TRBJ2-7	TRBD2	few	TRBV20-1	CSASTASGDYEQYF	TGCAGTGCTAGTACTGCTAGCGGGGACTACGAGCAGTACTTC
TRBJ1-5	TRBD1	NA	TRBV4-1	CASSQDGTGNQPQHF	TGCGCCAGCAGCCAGGACGGGACAGGGAATCAGCCCCAGCATTTT
TRBJ2-3	TRBD1	NA	TRBV20-1	CSARGGQGAGDTQYF	TGCAGTGCTAGAGGAGGACAGGGGGCTGGAGATACGCAGTATTTT
TRBJ2-1	NA	few	TRBV4-2	CASSQGTGRVYNEQFF	TGTGCCAGCAGCCAAGGTACTGGACGAGTTTACAATGAGCAGTTCTTC
TRBJ2-1	TRBD2	NA	TRBV9	CASSVSPTGTSGGADEQFF	TGTGCCAGCAGCGTATCTCCGACCGGGACTAGCGGGGGGGCCGATGAGCAGTTCTTC
TRBJ1-1	NA	NA	TRBV5-1	CASTAGRLNTEAFF	TGCGCCAGCACGGCAGGGCGATTGAACACTGAAGCTTTCTTT
TRBJ1-1	TRBD1	few	TRBV10-3	CAIGSRTGGSEAFF	TGTGCCATCGGATCCCGGACAGGGGGCAGTGAAGCTTTCTTT
TRBJ2-4	TRBD1	NA	TRBV28	CAHTGAGYENIQYF	TGTGCCCACACAGGGGCAGGGTACGAAAACATTCAGTACTTC